This T cell receptor (beta chain) was recovered during a study of cytomegalovirus exposure and HLA in healthy donors. The study ran its PCR with 60 Vbeta and 13 Jbeta primers. Some clones are missing from TCRdb's copy, which holds only in-frame ones; the method was immunoSEQ multiplex PCR. The sample lists roughly 190,000 clones; approximately 80% were seen once. Concerning this clone: Its antigen is as yet unknown.

General study results and limits: Available immune exposure information covered CMV serostatus only. It was taken for granted in presence/absence analyses that sequencing depth across donors was roughly uniform. The likely explanation for a cluster of highly shared sequence variants was sequencing artifact. The productive fraction for most TCR beta V segments was about 87% or about 30% in an earlier analysis.

The CDR3 sequence is 17 residues long. Trimming took 0 bases from V and 6 from J; bases not matched to a gene: 11. CDR1 and CDR2 (germline): MGHRA, YSYEKL. The chain couples TRBV4-1 to TRBJ2-3; 8 bases match TRBD2. The specimen was PBMCs. This sequence originates from a middle-aged man in good health and CMV-seropositive. CDR3 DNA: TGCGCCAGCAGCCAAGATAGGCGCGGGGGGCCCCCTGATACGCAGTATTTT. Translated: CASSQDRRGGPPDTQYF.